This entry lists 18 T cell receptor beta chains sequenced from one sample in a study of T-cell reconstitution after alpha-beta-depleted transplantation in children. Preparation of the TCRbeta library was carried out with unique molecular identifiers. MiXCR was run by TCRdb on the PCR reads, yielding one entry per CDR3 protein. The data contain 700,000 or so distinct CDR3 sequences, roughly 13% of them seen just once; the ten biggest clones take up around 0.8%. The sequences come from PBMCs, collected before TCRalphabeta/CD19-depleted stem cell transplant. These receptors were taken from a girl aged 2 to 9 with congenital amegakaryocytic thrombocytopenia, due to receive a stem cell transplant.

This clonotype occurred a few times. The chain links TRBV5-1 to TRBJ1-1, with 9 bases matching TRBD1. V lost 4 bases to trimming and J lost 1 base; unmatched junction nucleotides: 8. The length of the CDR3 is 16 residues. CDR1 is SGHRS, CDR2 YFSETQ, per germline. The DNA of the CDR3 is TGCGCCAGCAGCCCCGATGGGACAGGGAGGAACACTGAAGCTTTCTTT. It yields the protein CASSPDGTGRNTEAFF. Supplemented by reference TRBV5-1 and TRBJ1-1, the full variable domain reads KAGVTQTPRYLIKTRGQQVTLSCSPISGHRSVSWYQQTPGQGLQFLFEYFSETQRNKGNFPGRFSGRQFSNSRSEMNVSTLELGDSALYLCASSPDGTGRNTEAFFGQGTRLTVV.

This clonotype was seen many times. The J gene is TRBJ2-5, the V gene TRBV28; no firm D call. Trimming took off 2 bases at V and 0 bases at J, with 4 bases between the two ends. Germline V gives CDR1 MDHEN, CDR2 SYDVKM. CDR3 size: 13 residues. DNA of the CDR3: TGTGCCAGCAGTTTACGGTACCAAGAGACCCAGTACTTC. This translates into CASSLRYQETQYF.

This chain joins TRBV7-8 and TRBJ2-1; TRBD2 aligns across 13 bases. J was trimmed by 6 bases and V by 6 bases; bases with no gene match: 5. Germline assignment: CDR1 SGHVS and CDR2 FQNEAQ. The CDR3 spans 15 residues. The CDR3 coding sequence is TGTGCCAGCAGAGAAACTAGCGGGGGGGTCAATGAGCAGTTCTTC. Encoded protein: CASRETSGGVNEQFF. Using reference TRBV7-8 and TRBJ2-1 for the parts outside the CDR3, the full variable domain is GAGVSQSPRYKVAKRGQDVALRCDPISGHVSLFWYQQALGQGPEFLTYFQNEAQLDKSGLPSDRFFAERPEGSVSTLKIQRTQQEDSAVYLCASRETSGGVNEQFFGPGTRLTVL.

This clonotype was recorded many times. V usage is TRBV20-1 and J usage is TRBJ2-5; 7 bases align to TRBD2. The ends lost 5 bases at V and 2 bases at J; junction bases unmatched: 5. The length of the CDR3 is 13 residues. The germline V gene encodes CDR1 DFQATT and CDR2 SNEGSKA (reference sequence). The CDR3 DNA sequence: TGCAGTGCTCAACTAGCGAGACAAGAGACCCAGTACTTC. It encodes CSAQLARQETQYF.

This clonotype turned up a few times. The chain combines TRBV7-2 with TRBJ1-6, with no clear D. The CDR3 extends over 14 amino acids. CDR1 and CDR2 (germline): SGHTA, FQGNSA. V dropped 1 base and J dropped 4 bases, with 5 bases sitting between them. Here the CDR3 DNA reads TGTGCCAGCAGCTTAGGAGCGTATAATTCACCCCTCCACTTT. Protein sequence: CASSLGAYNSPLHF.

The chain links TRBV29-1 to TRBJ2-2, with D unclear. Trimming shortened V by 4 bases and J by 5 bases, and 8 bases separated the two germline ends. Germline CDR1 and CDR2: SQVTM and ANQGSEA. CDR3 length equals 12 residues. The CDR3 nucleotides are TGCAGCGTTGTGGACCAGACCGGGGAGCTGTTTTTT. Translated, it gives CSVVDQTGELFF.

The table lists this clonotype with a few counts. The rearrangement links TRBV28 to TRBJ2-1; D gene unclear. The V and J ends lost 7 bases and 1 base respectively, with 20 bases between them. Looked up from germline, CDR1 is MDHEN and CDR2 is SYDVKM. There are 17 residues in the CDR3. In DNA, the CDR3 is TGTGCCAGCAACCAAGCCCATCGTTCCCTATCCTACAATGAGCAGTTCTTC. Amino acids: CASNQAHRSLSYNEQFF.

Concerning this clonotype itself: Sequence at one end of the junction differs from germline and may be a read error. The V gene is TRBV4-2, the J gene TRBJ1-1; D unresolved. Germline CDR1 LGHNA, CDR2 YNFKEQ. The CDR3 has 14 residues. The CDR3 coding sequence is TGTGGCAGCAGCCAAGGCATGGTCGGGGAGGAAGCTTTCTTT. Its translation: CGSSQGMVGEEAFF.

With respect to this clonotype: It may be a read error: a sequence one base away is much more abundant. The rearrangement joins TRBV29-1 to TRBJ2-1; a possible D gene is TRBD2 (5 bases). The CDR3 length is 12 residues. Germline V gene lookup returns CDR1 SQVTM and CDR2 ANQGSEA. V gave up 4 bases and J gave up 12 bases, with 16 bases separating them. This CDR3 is CSVVYGSIGQFF. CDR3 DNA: TGCAGCGTTGTCTATGGGAGTATTGGGCAGTTCTTC.

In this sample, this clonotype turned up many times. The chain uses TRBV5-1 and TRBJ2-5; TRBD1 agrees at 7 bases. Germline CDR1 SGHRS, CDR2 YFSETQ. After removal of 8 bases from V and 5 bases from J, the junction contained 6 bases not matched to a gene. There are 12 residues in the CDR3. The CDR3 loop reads CARRTTGETQYF. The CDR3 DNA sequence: TGCGCCAGAAGAACGACAGGGGAGACCCAGTACTTC.

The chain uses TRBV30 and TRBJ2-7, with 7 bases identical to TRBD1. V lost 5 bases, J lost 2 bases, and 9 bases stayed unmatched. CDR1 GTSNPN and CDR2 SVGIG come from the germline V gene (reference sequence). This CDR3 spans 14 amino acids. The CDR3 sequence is CAWDPGQTTYEQYF. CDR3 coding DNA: TGTGCCTGGGACCCGGGACAGACTACCTACGAGCAGTACTTC.

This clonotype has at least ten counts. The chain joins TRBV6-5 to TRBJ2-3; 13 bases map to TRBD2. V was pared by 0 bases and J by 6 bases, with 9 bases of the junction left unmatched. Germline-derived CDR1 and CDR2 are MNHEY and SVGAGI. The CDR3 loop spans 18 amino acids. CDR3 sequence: CASSYSDGLAGEEDTQYF. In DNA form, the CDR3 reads TGTGCCAGCAGTTACTCAGACGGACTAGCGGGGGAGGAGGATACGCAGTATTTT.

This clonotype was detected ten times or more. The CDR3 loop reads CSARGVEGLAKNIQYF. The DNA of the CDR3 is TGCAGTGCTAGAGGAGTTGAGGGTCTAGCCAAAAACATTCAGTACTTC. V usage is TRBV20-1 and J usage is TRBJ2-4, with TRBD2 as a possible D gene (5 bases). V shed 1 base and J shed 0 bases, with 13 bases lying between them. The CDR3 sequence is 16 residues long. CDR1 DFQATT and CDR2 SNEGSKA come from the germline V gene (reference sequence).

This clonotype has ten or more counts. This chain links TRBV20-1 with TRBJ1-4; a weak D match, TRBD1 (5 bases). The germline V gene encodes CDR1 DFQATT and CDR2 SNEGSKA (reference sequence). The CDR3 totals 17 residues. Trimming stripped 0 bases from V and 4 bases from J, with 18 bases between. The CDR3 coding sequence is TGCAGTGCTAGAGACCCCACGGGAGGGGCCTATAATGAAAAACTGTTTTTT. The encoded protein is CSARDPTGGAYNEKLFF.

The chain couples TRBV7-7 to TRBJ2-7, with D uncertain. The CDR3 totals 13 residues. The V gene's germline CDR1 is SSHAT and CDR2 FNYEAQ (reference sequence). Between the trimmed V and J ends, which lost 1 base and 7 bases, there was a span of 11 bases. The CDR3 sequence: CASSLVRGWEQYF. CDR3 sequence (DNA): TGTGCCAGCAGCTTAGTGCGAGGATGGGAGCAGTACTTC.

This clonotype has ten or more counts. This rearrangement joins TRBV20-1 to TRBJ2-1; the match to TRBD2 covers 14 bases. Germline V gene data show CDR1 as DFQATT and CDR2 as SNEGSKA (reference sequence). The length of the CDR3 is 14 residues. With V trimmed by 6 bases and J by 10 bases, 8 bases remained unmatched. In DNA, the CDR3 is TGCAGTGCGGAAGGGACTAGCGGGAGTTACGAGCAGTTCTTC. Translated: CSAEGTSGSYEQFF.

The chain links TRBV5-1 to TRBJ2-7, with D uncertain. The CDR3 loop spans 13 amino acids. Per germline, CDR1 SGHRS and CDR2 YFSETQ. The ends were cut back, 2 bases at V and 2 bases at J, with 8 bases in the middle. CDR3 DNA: TGCGCCAGCAGCTTTCGTGTGGCCTACGAGCAGTACTTC. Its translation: CASSFRVAYEQYF.

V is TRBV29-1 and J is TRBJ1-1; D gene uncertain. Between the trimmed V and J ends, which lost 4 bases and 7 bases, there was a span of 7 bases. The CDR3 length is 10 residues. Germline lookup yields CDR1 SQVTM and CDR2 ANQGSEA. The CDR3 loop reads CSVVPSEAFF. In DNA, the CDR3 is TGCAGCGTTGTCCCCAGTGAAGCTTTCTTT.